This T cell receptor (beta chain) was sequenced during a study of beta chain features in type 1 diabetes. Germline CDR1 MDHEN, CDR2 SYDVKM. The CDR3 has 13 amino acids. V shed 6 bases and J 2 bases; nucleotides not matched to a gene: 2. Of the isolated RNA, all was reverse transcribed, and so the sequenced material was expressed TCRB transcripts. Here immunoSEQ multiplex PCR was the method, and the copy in TCRdb shows in-frame clones only, minus some. The sample yields some 19,000 clones, 50% seen once. By way of CD45RO/CCR7/CD25/CD127/CD95/CD27, the CD4+ regulatory, stem cell-like memory, central memory and naive cells were sorted.

What was sequenced was stem cell memory CD4+ T cells from blood. The chain is built from TRBV28 and TRBJ1-2; TRBD1 aligns across 8 bases. This TCR derives from a man aged 18 to 29 in good health. CDR3 protein: CASRRTGNYGYTF. The CDR3 DNA sequence: TGTGCCAGCAGGCGGACAGGGAACTATGGCTACACCTTC.